One sample yielded the 16 T cell receptor beta chains listed below, sequenced in a study of blood T cell repertoires in COVID-19 (TCRdb year 2020). The method behind the library was the immunoSEQ multiplex PCR assay. Held by TCRdb, this immuneACCESS table contains in-frame sequences only and omits some clones. Under half of the omission traces to an unresolved V gene where checked; the cause of the rest is unknown. The sample has 650,000 to 800,000 clones on record, around 89% of them singletons. The ten largest clones represent about 0.26% of the sample. The specimen was peripheral blood. These receptor sequences come from a woman younger than 35 with acute or convalescent COVID-19.

In its sample, this clone was seen a few times. The chain is built from TRBV19 and TRBJ1-1; D possibly corresponds to TRBD1 (5 bases). The germline V gene has CDR1 LNHDA and CDR2 SQIVND (reference sequence). The CDR3 loop spans 13 amino acids. Trimming removed 10 bases from V and 10 bases from J, with 22 bases in between. In nucleotides, the CDR3 is TGTGCCACCCTTCCCGTCGGAGGGGATGGAGCTTTCTTT. Its protein is CATLPVGGDGAFF. Looking up the rest from reference TRBV19 and TRBJ1-1 gives the full variable domain: DGGITQSPKYLFRKEGQNVTLSCEQNLNHDAMYWYRQDPGQGLRLIYYSQIVNDFQKGDIAEGYSVSREKKESFPLTVTSAQKNPTAFYLCATLPVGGDGAFFGQGTRLTVV.

This chain joins TRBV7-3 and TRBJ1-1; possible D gene TRBD1, 5 bases. Germline assignment: CDR1 SGHTA and CDR2 FQGTGA. The germline V and J ends were trimmed by 5 bases and 3 bases, with 16 bases remaining between them. There are 15 residues in the CDR3. This chain's CDR3 is CASSPRRGSYTEAFF. The CDR3 DNA is TGTGCCAGCAGCCCAAGGCGGGGGTCGTACACTGAAGCTTTCTTT.

This clone was picked up one time. The J gene is TRBJ1-6, the V gene TRBV6-6; no clear D gene. V was pared by 6 bases and J by 1 base, with 13 bases between. This CDR3 region has 16 residues. CDR1 is MNHNY and CDR2 is SVGAGI in the germline V gene (reference sequence). CDR3 in DNA: TGTGCCAGCAGCCCACATCTGCCTTCCTATAATTCACCCCTCCACTTT. It translates to CASSPHLPSYNSPLHF.

J is TRBJ1-1 and V is TRBV11-1; 10 bases match TRBD1. The CDR3 runs to 14 residues. V was clipped by 5 bases and J by 4 bases; unmatched bases: 4. Looked up from germline, CDR1 is SGHAT and CDR2 is FQDESV (reference sequence). The CDR3 nucleotides read TGTGCCAGCAGCCGGACAGGGGGAGGCACTGAAGCTTTCTTT. Encoded protein: CASSRTGGGTEAFF.

This chain joins TRBV28 and TRBJ2-7, with D perhaps TRBD1 (5 bases). Germline V lookup: CDR1 MDHEN, CDR2 SYDVKM. CDR3 length equals 15 residues. Trimming left V 3 bases short and J 4 bases short, with 16 bases between. CDR3: CASSFVAGPSYEQYF. The CDR3 DNA follows: TGTGCCAGCAGTTTTGTGGCAGGGCCTTCGTACGAGCAGTACTTC. The full variable domain, in which reference TRBV28 and TRBJ2-7 provide the parts outside the CDR3, is DVKVTQSSRYLVKRTGEKVFLECVQDMDHENMFWYRQDPGLGLRLIYFSYDVKMKEKGDIPEGYSVSREKKERFSLILESASTNQTSMYLCASSFVAGPSYEQYFGPGTRLTVT.

The chain employs TRBV9 and TRBJ1-2, with no clear D. The V and J ends lost 0 bases and 8 bases respectively, with 14 bases between them. Germline CDR1 is SGDLS and CDR2 is YYNGEE. This CDR3 region has 14 residues. In DNA form, the CDR3 reads TGTGCCAGCAGCGTAGGACCCGGAGTTGGGGGCTACACCTTC. Translation: CASSVGPGVGGYTF.

V gene TRBV7-2 combines with J gene TRBJ1-3, with D perhaps TRBD1 (5 bases). The length of the CDR3 is 16 residues. V lost 5 bases and J 0 bases, leaving 14 bases between the germline ends. The V gene's germline CDR1 is SGHTA and CDR2 FQGNSA. The CDR3 nucleotides read TGTGCCAGCAGCCGGCGGGGGACGAGCTCTGGAAACACCATATATTTT. This translates into CASSRRGTSSGNTIYF.

The table lists this clone with a count of one. This chain links TRBV27 with TRBJ2-2; D is unresolved. In germline, CDR1 is MNHEY, CDR2 SMNVEV (reference sequence). The CDR3 totals 14 residues. Trimming stripped 6 bases from V and 0 bases from J, with 8 bases between. Written as DNA, the CDR3 is TGTGCCAGCAGCTCCTTTTCGAACACCGGGGAGCTGTTTTTT. Translation: CASSSFSNTGELFF.

Notes on this clone: The same CDR3 can be traced to other DNA sequences in this sample. This chain joins TRBV5-1 and TRBJ1-1, with no clear D. Germline loops: CDR1 SGHRS, CDR2 YFSETQ. The CDR3 consists of 13 residues. V was shortened by 0 bases and J by 3 bases, with 6 bases between the two germline ends. CDR3 residues: CASSLVADTEAFF. As DNA, the CDR3 is TGCGCCAGCAGCTTGGTGGCAGACACTGAAGCTTTCTTT.

This clone was detected only once. The rearrangement joins TRBV2 to TRBJ2-3; 7 nucleotides align to TRBD2. Trimming cost V 8 bases and J 4 bases; bases outside gene matches: 12. This CDR3 comprises 15 residues. Germline V gene data show CDR1 as SNHLY and CDR2 as FYNNEI. CDR3 nucleotides: TGTGCCAGCGGGGGTAGCGGGTGGGGTGCAGATACGCAGTATTTT. Its translation: CASGGSGWGADTQYF.

This clone came up once. J is TRBJ2-1 and V is TRBV7-3; the match to TRBD2 covers 15 bases. The CDR3 contains 15 residues. In germline, CDR1 is SGHTA, CDR2 FQGTGA. V was clipped by 4 bases and J by 7 bases; unmatched bases: 2. The CDR3 loop reads CASSWTSGGVNEQFF. The CDR3 DNA reads as TGTGCCAGCAGCTGGACTAGCGGGGGGGTGAATGAGCAGTTCTTC.

In the case of this clone: Additional DNA sequences in this sample encode the identical CDR3. The rearrangement links TRBV14 to TRBJ2-7; D is unresolved. The CDR3 covers 12 residues. Trimming removed 4 bases at V and 0 bases at J, with 4 bases between. Germline values: CDR1 SGHDN, CDR2 FVKESK. CDR3 loop: CASSLSSYEQYF. As DNA, the CDR3 is TGTGCCAGCAGCCTCAGCTCCTACGAGCAGTACTTC.

This chain connects TRBV12-5 to TRBJ1-2; D might be TRBD1 (6 bases). V lost 6 bases, J lost 5 bases, and 16 bases lay in between. CDR1 LGHNT and CDR2 FRNRAP come from the germline V gene. The CDR3 loop spans 14 amino acids. The CDR3 DNA reads as TGTGCTAGTGGCCCCCCGGGGGGCCATTATGGCTACACCTTC. Translated, it gives CASGPPGGHYGYTF. The whole variable domain, filled in from reference TRBV12-5 and TRBJ1-2, reads DARVTQTPRHKVTEMGQEVTMRCQPILGHNTVFWYRQTMMQGLELLAYFRNRAPLDDSGMPKDRFSAEMPDATLATLKIQPSEPRDSAVYFCASGPPGGHYGYTFGSGTRLTVV.

This chain connects TRBV5-1 to TRBJ2-2; 14 nucleotides match TRBD2. The CDR3 totals 17 residues. Germline V gives CDR1 SGHRS, CDR2 YFSETQ. The junction had 9 bases not matched to a gene; V was cut back by 4 bases and J by 7 bases. This chain's CDR3 is CASSPRTSGGHGGELFF. The CDR3, as DNA: TGCGCCAGCAGCCCTCGGACTAGCGGGGGGCATGGCGGGGAGCTGTTTTTT.

The genes are TRBV6-5 and TRBJ1-2; TRBD1 agrees at 9 bases. V shed 4 bases and J 6 bases; nucleotides not matched to a gene: 9. The CDR3 covers 15 residues. From germline, CDR1 is MNHEY and CDR2 SVGAGI. CDR3 region: CASSSTGGEGDGYTF. The CDR3 DNA reads as TGTGCCAGCAGTTCGACAGGGGGGGAAGGTGATGGCTACACCTTC.

The chain employs TRBV7-2 and TRBJ2-3; tentatively, D is TRBD2 (6 bases). The V end was cut by 0 bases, the J end by 4 bases, with 11 bases between. The germline V gene has CDR1 SGHTA and CDR2 FQGNSA. This CDR3 is 15 amino acids long. The chain's CDR3 is CASSLATPGADTQYF. CDR3 in DNA: TGTGCCAGCAGCTTAGCCACCCCGGGGGCAGATACGCAGTATTTT.